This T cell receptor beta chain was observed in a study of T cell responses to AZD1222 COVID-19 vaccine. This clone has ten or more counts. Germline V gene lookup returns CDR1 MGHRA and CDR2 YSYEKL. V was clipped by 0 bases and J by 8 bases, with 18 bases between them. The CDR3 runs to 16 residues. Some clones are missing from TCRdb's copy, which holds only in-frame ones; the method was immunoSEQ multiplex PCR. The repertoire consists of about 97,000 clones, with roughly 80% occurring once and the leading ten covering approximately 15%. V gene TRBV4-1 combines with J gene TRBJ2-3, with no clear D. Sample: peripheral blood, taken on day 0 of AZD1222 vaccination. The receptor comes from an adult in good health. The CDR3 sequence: CASSQDSGASMGTQYF. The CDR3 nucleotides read TGCGCCAGCAGCCAAGATTCGGGTGCCTCCATGGGTACGCAGTATTTT.